The sequence of this T cell receptor (beta chain) was determined in a study of blood T cell repertoires in COVID-19. Those enrolled, adults aged about 18 to 95 years, came from roughly 23 US areas. Recovered Cohort 3 donors showed two negative PCRs, clearance, or symptom resolution. Using immunoSEQ multiplex PCR, the repertoire was profiled, and TCRdb retains in-frame clones only, with some absent. The data contain about 440,000 clones, around 90% of them singletons. V was pared by 3 bases and J by 8 bases, with 4 bases between. CDR3 size: 9 residues. Germline V lookup: CDR1 DFQATT, CDR2 SNEGSKA (reference sequence).

The sequence was collected from a man aged 18 to 30 who had recovered from COVID-19. The chain is built from TRBV20-1 and TRBJ1-2; unclear D gene. The sample consisted of PBMCs or T cells enriched from blood (not recorded which). This CDR3 is CSASSGYTF. DNA for the CDR3: TGCAGTGCTAGTTCGGGCTACACCTTC.